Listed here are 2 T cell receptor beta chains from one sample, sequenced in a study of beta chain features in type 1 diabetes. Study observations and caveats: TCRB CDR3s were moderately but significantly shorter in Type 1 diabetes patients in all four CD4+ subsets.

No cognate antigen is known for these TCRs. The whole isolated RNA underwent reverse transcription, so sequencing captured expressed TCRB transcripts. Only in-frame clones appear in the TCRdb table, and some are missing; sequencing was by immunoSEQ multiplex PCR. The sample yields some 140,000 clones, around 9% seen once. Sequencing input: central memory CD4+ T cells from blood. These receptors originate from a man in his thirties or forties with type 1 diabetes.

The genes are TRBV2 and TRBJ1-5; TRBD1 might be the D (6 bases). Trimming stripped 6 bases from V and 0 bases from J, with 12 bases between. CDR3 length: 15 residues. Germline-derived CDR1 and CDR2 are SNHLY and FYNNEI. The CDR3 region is CASSQDSNSNQPQHF. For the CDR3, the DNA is TGTGCCAGCAGCCAGGACAGCAATAGCAATCAGCCCCAGCATTTT.

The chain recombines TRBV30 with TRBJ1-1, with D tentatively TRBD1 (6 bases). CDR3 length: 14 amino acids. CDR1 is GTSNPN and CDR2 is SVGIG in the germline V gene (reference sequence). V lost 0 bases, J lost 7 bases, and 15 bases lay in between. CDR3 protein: CAWSVTDSFFEAFF. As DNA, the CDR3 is TGTGCCTGGAGTGTTACGGACAGCTTTTTTGAAGCTTTCTTT.